This T cell receptor beta chain was identified in a study of blood T cell repertoires in COVID-19. The J segment lost 4 bases and the V segment lost 10 bases, leaving 8 bases of the junction unmatched. This CDR3 comprises 14 residues. Germline CDR1 is MNHEY and CDR2 is SMNVEV (reference sequence). Original analysis: Researchers report that nucleated cell counts were estimated from reference gene primer amplification. The data were produced by immunoSEQ multiplex PCR, yet TCRdb's version contains in-frame clones alone and is incomplete. That table furnishes V, J and clone size, whereas the DNA furnished D and trimming. This sample has some 370,000 clones, with roughly 90% found just once.

The gene calls are TRBV27 and TRBJ1-1; 11 nucleotides agree with TRBD1. Sequencing was done on a sample of peripheral blood. The origin of this receptor is a man between 18 and 29 years old with active or convalescent COVID-19. The DNA of the CDR3 is TGTGCCACGAGGACAGGGGGCTTGGGCACTGAAGCTTTCTTT. Encoded protein: CATRTGGLGTEAFF.